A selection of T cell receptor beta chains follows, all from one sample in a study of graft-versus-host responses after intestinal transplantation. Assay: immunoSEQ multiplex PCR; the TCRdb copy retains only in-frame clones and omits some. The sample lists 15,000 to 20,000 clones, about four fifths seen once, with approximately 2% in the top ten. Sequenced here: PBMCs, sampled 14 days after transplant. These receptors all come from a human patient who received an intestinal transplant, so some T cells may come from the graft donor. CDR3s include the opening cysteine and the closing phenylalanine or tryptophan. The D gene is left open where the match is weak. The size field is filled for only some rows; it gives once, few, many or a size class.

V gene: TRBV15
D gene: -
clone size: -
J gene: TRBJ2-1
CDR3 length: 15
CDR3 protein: CATKSDYSSYNEQFF
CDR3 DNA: TGTGCCACCAAAAGCGACTATAGCTCCTACAATGAGCAGTTCTTC

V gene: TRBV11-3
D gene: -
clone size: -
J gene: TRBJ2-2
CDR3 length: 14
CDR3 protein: CASSSYKNTGELFF
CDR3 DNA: TGTGCCAGCAGCTCCTACAAGAACACCGGGGAGCTGTTTTTT

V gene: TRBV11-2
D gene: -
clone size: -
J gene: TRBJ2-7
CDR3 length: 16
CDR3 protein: CASSLDAAGLAYEQYF
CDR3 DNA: TGTGCCAGCAGCTTAGATGCGGCAGGCCTAGCCTACGAGCAGTACTTC

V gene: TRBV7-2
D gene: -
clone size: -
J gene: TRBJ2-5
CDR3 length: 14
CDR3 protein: CASSLNLGEETQYF
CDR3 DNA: TGTGCCAGCAGCTTAAATCTAGGGGAAGAGACCCAGTACTTC

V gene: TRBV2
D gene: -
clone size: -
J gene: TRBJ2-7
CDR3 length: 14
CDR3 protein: CASSEEAALYEQYF
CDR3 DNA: TGTGCCAGCAGTGAAGAGGCAGCCCTCTACGAGCAGTACTTC

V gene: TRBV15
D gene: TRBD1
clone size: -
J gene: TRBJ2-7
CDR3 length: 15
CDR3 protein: CATSNGDRVPYEQYF
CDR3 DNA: TGTGCCACCAGCAATGGGGACAGGGTCCCCTACGAGCAGTACTTC

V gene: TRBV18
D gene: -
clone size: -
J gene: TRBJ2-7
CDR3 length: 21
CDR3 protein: CASSPRLALSVSLNFSYEQYF
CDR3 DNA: TGTGCCAGCTCACCAAGGTTAGCACTGAGCGTAAGCCTAAATTTCTCCTACGAGCAGTACTTC

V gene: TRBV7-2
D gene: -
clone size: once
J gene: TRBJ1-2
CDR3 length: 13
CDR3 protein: CASSLQTNYGYTF
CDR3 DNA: TGTGCCAGCAGCTTACAAACTAACTATGGCTACACCTTC

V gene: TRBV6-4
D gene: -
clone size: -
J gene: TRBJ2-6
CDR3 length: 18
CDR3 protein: CASSDGGKGPSGANVLTF
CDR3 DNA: TGTGCCAGCAGTGACGGTGGTAAGGGCCCCTCTGGGGCCAACGTCCTGACTTTC

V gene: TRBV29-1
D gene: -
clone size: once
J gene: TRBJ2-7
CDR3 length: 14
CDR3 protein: CSVGRGAVSYEQYF
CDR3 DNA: TGCAGCGTTGGAAGGGGGGCGGTCTCCTACGAGCAGTACTTC

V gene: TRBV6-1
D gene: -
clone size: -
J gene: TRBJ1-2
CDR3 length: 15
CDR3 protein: CASSETTGTLYGYTF
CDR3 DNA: TGTGCCAGCAGTGAGACAACAGGGACTTTATATGGCTACACCTTC

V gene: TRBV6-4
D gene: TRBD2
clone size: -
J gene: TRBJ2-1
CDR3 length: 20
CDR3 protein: CASSDSLGSGGFRSYNEQFF
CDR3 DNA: TGTGCCAGCAGTGACTCCCTGGGTAGCGGGGGTTTCCGCTCCTACAATGAGCAGTTCTTC

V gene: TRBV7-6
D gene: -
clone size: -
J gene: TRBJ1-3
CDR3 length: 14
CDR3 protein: CASSVRGGWNTIYF
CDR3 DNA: TGTGCCAGCAGCGTCCGGGGGGGCTGGAACACCATATATTTT

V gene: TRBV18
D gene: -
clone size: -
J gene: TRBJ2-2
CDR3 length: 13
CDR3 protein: CASSPPNTGELFF
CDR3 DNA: TGTGCCAGCTCACCACCGAACACCGGGGAGCTGTTTTTT

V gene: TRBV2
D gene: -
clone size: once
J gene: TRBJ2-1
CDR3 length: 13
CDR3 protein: CASSGRAYNEQFF
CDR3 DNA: TGTGCCAGCAGTGGTAGAGCCTACAATGAGCAGTTCTTC

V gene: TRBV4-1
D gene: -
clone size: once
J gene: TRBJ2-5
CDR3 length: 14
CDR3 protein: CASSQDTGIETQYF
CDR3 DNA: TGCGCCAGCAGCCAAGATACTGGGATAGAGACCCAGTACTTC

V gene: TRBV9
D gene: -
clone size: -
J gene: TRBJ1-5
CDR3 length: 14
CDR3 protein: CASSVDTPNQPQHF
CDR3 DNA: TGTGCCAGCAGCGTAGACACACCTAATCAGCCCCAGCATTTT

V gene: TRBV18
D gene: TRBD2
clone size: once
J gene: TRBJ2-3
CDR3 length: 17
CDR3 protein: CASSPGLAGTSTDTQYF
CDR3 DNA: TGTGCCAGCTCACCGGGACTAGCGGGGACCTCCACAGATACGCAGTATTTT

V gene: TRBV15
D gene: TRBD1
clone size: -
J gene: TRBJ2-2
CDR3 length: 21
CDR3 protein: CATSRPPSGQERPPNTGELFF
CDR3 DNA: TGTGCCACCAGCAGGCCACCCTCGGGACAGGAACGCCCCCCGAACACCGGGGAGCTGTTTTTT

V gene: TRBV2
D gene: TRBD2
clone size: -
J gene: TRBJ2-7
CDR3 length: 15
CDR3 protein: CASSPRLAGAGEQYF
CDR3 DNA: TGTGCCAGCAGTCCCCGACTAGCGGGAGCCGGCGAGCAGTACTTC

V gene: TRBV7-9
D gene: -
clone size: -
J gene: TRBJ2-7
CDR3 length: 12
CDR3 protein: CASTYGGYEQYF
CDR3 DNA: TGTGCCAGCACCTACGGAGGATACGAGCAGTACTTC

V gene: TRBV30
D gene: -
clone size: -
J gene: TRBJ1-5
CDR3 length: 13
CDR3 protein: CAWSVWGDQPQHF
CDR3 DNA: TGTGCCTGGAGTGTATGGGGGGACCAGCCCCAGCATTTT

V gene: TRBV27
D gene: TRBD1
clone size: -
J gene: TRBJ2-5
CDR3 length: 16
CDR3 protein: CASSLSGQGLRETQYF
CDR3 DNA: TGTGCCAGCAGTTTATCTGGACAGGGGTTGAGAGAGACCCAGTACTTC

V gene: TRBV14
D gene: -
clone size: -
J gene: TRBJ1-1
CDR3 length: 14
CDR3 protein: CASSLRREDTEAFF
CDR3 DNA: TGTGCCAGCAGCCTCCGGAGAGAGGACACTGAAGCTTTCTTT

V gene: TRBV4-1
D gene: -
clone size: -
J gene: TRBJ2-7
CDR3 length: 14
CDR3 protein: CASSQEDGSYEQYF
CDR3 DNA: TGCGCCAGCAGCCAAGAAGACGGTTCCTACGAGCAGTACTTC

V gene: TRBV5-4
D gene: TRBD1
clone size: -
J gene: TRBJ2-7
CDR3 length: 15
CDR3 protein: CASSYPGQGIYEQYF
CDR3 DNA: TGTGCCAGCAGTTACCCGGGACAGGGTATCTACGAGCAGTACTTC

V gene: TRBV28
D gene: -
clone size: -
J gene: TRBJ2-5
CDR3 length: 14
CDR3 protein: CASSLGPVGTTQYF
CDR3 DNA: TGTGCCAGCAGTTTGGGCCCGGTTGGAACGACCCAGTACTTC